This T cell receptor (beta chain) was captured by sequencing in a study of neurological immune-mediated disorders. A word on this clonotype: Its specificity is unknown.

Germline V gives CDR1 SGHRS, CDR2 YFSETQ. CDR3 length: 15 residues. Between the trimmed V and J ends, which lost 0 bases and 8 bases, there was a span of 14 bases. As for the cDNA, it was generated by 5'RACE with 10-nucleotide random UMIs. A single record per CDR3 protein comes from TCRdb applying MiXCR to the 5' RACE reads. The sample records just over 95,000 distinct CDR3 sequences, 3% to 4% being singletons. Study results and caveats: A possible signature was seen in one related-CDR3 cluster, into which phylogenetic grouping placed the repertoires of 18 of 34 multiple sclerosis patients.

V gene TRBV5-1 combines with J gene TRBJ1-4; D is possibly TRBD1 (6 bases). This TCR derives from a young woman with multiple sclerosis. Sequences were obtained from PBMCs. CDR3 bases: TGCGCCAGCAGCTTGGACGGGACATCGGGCGAAAAACTGTTTTTT. Encoded protein: CASSLDGTSGEKLFF.